The sequence of this T cell receptor (beta chain) was determined in a study of T cell clones after liver transplantation. Study context: Liver transplant recipients had immunosuppression withdrawal attempted within 2 years. Pre-transplant mixed lymphocyte reactions yielded third-party-reactive TCRbeta sequences as comparators for graft-donor-reactive sequences. Blood was drawn pre-transplant, before withdrawal, and after full or failed withdrawal.

This clone was observed a single time. The V end was cut by 6 bases, the J end by 4 bases, with 14 bases between. There are 14 residues in the CDR3. Germline-derived CDR1 and CDR2 are MNHNS and SASEGT. Method: immunoSEQ multiplex PCR; TCRdb's copy keeps in-frame clones and lacks some. The profile shows roughly 100,000 clones, 84% of them singletons. Sample: CD4+ T cells from blood, taken 45 to 50 months after liver transplant. The V and J genes are TRBV6-1 and TRBJ2-3; D may be TRBD2 (7 bases). The sequence was collected from a human patient who received a liver transplant. Some T cells may be supplied by the graft donor. The CDR3 region has the DNA TGTGCCAGCAGCCTAGGGGGGGGTTCAGATACGCAGTATTTT. Translating it yields CASSLGGGSDTQYF.